The entry below describes one TCR beta chain. Its cognate antigen is unknown. The data were obtained in a study of post-analysis software for immune sequencing data. Findings and caveats of the study: Comparison of patients with controls showed 4 to 6 TRBV segments more frequent in patients, TRBV5-6, TRBV5-1 and TRBV20-1 among them.

The authors incorporated unique molecular identifiers into the TCR beta cDNA libraries. TCRdb re-called the PCR reads with MiXCR, one entry per CDR3 protein. The sample consists of roughly 670,000 distinct CDR3 sequences, approximately 60% of them appearing once. CDR3 length: 14 amino acids. V was pared by 4 bases and J by 5 bases, with 12 bases between. Germline CDR1 is SEHNR and CDR2 is FQNEAQ (reference sequence). The chain carries TRBV7-9 and TRBJ2-1, with a tentative D call TRBD2 (6 bases). Source material: blood. The clonotype was recovered from a girl aged 2-9 years with multiple sclerosis. CDR3 sequence: CASSSRDSHNEQFF. The CDR3 DNA follows: TGTGCCAGCAGCTCCCGGGACTCTCACAATGAGCAGTTCTTC. The complete variable domain, with remaining parts taken from reference TRBV7-9 and TRBJ2-1, reads DTGVSQNPRHKITKRGQNVTFRCDPISEHNRLYWYRQTLGQGPEFLTYFQNEAQLEKSRLLSDRFSAERPKGSFSTLEIQRTEQGDSAMYLCASSSRDSHNEQFFGPGTRLTVL.